This is a list of T cell receptor beta chains from one sample in a study of CD8 T cells in Susac syndrome. TCRdb re-derived calls from the immunoSEQ multiplex PCR reads in MiXCR, one entry per CDR3 protein. The sample lists approximately 180,000 distinct CDR3 sequences; just under 95% were seen once. The sequencing sample was made of CD4+ T cells from PBMCs. The origin of the receptors is a human donor with Susac syndrome. Each CDR3 is given with its conserved first and last residue. Fields, in order: clone size, J gene, CDR3 length, V gene, D gene, CDR3 DNA, CDR3 protein. A D gene is named only where the DNA matches it firmly. Where a row states a size, it is once, few, many or the class of an expanded clone; other rows omit it.

.,TRBJ2-1,11,TRBV4-2,.,TGTGCCAGCAGCCAGGGGAATGAGCAGTTCTTC,CASSQGNEQFF
.,TRBJ2-5,14,TRBV7-2,.,TGTGCCAGCAGCTTAGACGGACAGCAAGAGACCCAGTACTTC,CASSLDGQQETQYF
.,TRBJ1-2,14,TRBV2,.,TGTGCCAGCAGAGCCGCTCCGAGAGATGGTGGCTACACCTTC,CASRAAPRDGGYTF
.,TRBJ2-3,13,TRBV20-1,.,TGCAGTGCTAGATCCGATCCCACAGATACGCAGTATTTT,CSARSDPTDTQYF
.,TRBJ2-7,13,TRBV20-1,TRBD2,TGCAGTGCTAGTAGGCTAGCGGGCTACGAGCAGTACTTC,CSASRLAGYEQYF
.,TRBJ2-3,14,TRBV20-1,TRBD1,TGCAGTGCTAGCCAGGGGGTGGTGGCAGATACGCAGTATTTT,CSASQGVVADTQYF
.,TRBJ2-7,15,TRBV5-1,.,TGCGCCAGCAGCCCCCCAGGGGCAGCCTCCTACGAGCAGTACTTC,CASSPPGAASYEQYF
.,TRBJ1-1,15,TRBV20-1,TRBD1,TGCAGTGCTAGGGGACAGGACCAAATGAACACTGAAGCTTTCTTT,CSARGQDQMNTEAFF
.,TRBJ1-6,14,TRBV2,TRBD1,TGTGCCAGCAGTGCGGGACAGGACTACGGCCCCCTCCACTTT,CASSAGQDYGPLHF
.,TRBJ1-1,13,TRBV19,.,TGTGCCAGTAGTCTAAGACAGCCCAGTGAAGCTTTCTTT,CASSLRQPSEAFF
.,TRBJ2-3,14,TRBV2,.,TGTGCCAGCAGTTACAGGGGAGGCACAGATACGCGGTATTTT,CASSYRGGTDTRYF
.,TRBJ1-5,11,TRBV7-2,.,TGTGCCAGCAGCGTGGGTGGTCCCCAGCATTTT,CASSVGGPQHF
.,TRBJ1-5,13,TRBV20-1,TRBD1,TGCAGTGCAAAGATCACAGGGGATCAGCCCCAGCATTTT,CSAKITGDQPQHF
.,TRBJ1-5,16,TRBV28,.,TGTGCCAGCAGTTTTCCGACCGCCTCTAGCAATCAGCCCCAGCATTTT,CASSFPTASSNQPQHF
.,TRBJ2-5,16,TRBV11-2,TRBD2,TGTGCCAGCAGCTTAGATCGGACTAGCGGCCAAGAGACCCAGTACTTC,CASSLDRTSGQETQYF
.,TRBJ2-7,14,TRBV7-8,TRBD2,TGTGCCAGCAGTGCGGGCGGGAGACCGTACGAGCAGTACTTC,CASSAGGRPYEQYF
.,TRBJ2-1,19,TRBV12-3/TRBV12-4,TRBD2,TGTGCCAGCAGTAGCCTTGGTGGGGCGGGAGGAAGCTCCTACAATGAGCAGTTCTTC,CASSSLGGAGGSSYNEQFF
few,TRBJ1-4,14,TRBV5-1,TRBD1,TGCGCCAGCAGCCCCGGGACAGGCAATGAAAAACTGTTTTTT,CASSPGTGNEKLFF
.,TRBJ1-2,14,TRBV19,.,TGTGCCAGTAGTACAAGGACAGTTACCTATGGCTACACCTTC,CASSTRTVTYGYTF
.,TRBJ2-1,15,TRBV20-1,TRBD2,TGCAGTGCCCCATCGGCGGGAGGCTCTGGGAATGAGCAGTTCTTC,CSAPSAGGSGNEQFF
.,TRBJ2-7,14,TRBV2,.,TGTGCCAGCAGTTTCCTGACAGCCTCCTACGAGCAGTACTTC,CASSFLTASYEQYF
once,TRBJ2-7,14,TRBV6-5,.,TGTGCCAGCAGTTACTTAGGTTCTCTTTACGAGCAGTACTTC,CASSYLGSLYEQYF
once,TRBJ2-7,13,TRBV3-1,TRBD1,TGTGCCAGCAGCCAGGACAGGGCGAACGAGCAGTACTTC,CASSQDRANEQYF
.,TRBJ2-5,16,TRBV7-9,TRBD1,TGTGCCAGCAGCTTAGCCGGACAGGGAGGTCAAGAGACCCAGTACTTC,CASSLAGQGGQETQYF
few,TRBJ2-5,13,TRBV7-2,.,TGTGCCAGCAGCTTGACGACTCAAGAGACCCAGTACTTC,CASSLTTQETQYF
once,TRBJ2-3,15,TRBV5-4,.,TGTGCCAGCAGCTTGGATCAGGGGTCTGTAGATACGCAGTATTTT,CASSLDQGSVDTQYF
.,TRBJ2-3,16,TRBV30,.,TGTGCCTGGAGTCCGGGCCTCCCCACGGAGACAGATACGCAGTATTTT,CAWSPGLPTETDTQYF
.,TRBJ1-3,16,TRBV28,.,TGTGCCAGCAGTTTATTAGAGGCCGCCCGTGGAAACACCATATATTTT,CASSLLEAARGNTIYF
.,TRBJ1-5,15,TRBV28,.,TGTGCCAGCAGTCTGGGAACCGGGAGCAATCAGCCCCAGCATTTT,CASSLGTGSNQPQHF
.,TRBJ2-5,14,TRBV20-1,TRBD2,TGCAGTGCTACAGGGGCGGGAGGCGAGGAGACCCAGTACTTC,CSATGAGGEETQYF
.,TRBJ1-4,13,TRBV5-1,.,TGCGCCAGCAGCTTGGTGAGGGGGGAAAAACTGTTTTTT,CASSLVRGEKLFF
.,TRBJ1-2,12,TRBV20-1,.,TGCAGTGCTAGCCCCCAGGGTCGCGGCTACACCTTC,CSASPQGRGYTF
.,TRBJ1-2,15,TRBV7-9,.,TGTGCCAGCAGCCCTGCAACAGGGCGGGGCTATGGCTACACCTTC,CASSPATGRGYGYTF
.,TRBJ2-7,13,TRBV15,.,TGTGCCACCAGCAGAGTCTCAGCATCCGAGCAGTACTTC,CATSRVSASEQYF
.,TRBJ2-5,13,TRBV30,TRBD2,TGTGCCTGGACGGGACTAGTCCAAGAGACCCAGTACTTC,CAWTGLVQETQYF
.,TRBJ1-2,13,TRBV19,.,TGTGCCAGTAGTAACGCAGGATTCCATGGCTACACCTTC,CASSNAGFHGYTF
.,TRBJ1-1,14,TRBV6-2/TRBV6-3,.,TGTGCCAGCAGTACGGGAGGCGGGAACACTGAAGCTTTCTTT,CASSTGGGNTEAFF
.,TRBJ2-7,15,TRBV27,TRBD2,TGTGCCAGCAGTGCCCCTAGCGGAGGAACCTACGAGCAGTACTTC,CASSAPSGGTYEQYF
.,TRBJ2-7,16,TRBV4-1,.,TGCGCCAGCAGCCCCCCGGGACACCTTTTCTCCTACGAGCAGTACTTC,CASSPPGHLFSYEQYF
.,TRBJ2-1,16,TRBV30,.,TGTGCCTGGAGTGTACTAGGCAGAAACTCCTACAATGAGCAGTTCTTC,CAWSVLGRNSYNEQFF
.,TRBJ1-2,13,TRBV20-1,.,TGCAGTGCTAGAGATTTTAAGGCGGGGGGCTACACCTTC,CSARDFKAGGYTF
.,TRBJ1-2,15,TRBV15,TRBD1,TGTGCCACCAGCAGGGACAGGGGATCGGACTATGGCTACACCTTC,CATSRDRGSDYGYTF
.,TRBJ1-1,12,TRBV14,.,TGTGCCAGCAGCCAAGGAAGCAGGGACGCTTTCTTT,CASSQGSRDAFF
.,TRBJ2-1,11,TRBV19,.,TGTGCCAGTATTAATTCAGGGTTGGCGTTCTTC,CASINSGLAFF
.,TRBJ1-1,13,TRBV30,.,TGTGCCTGGGGGGAGGGGGACTTCACTGAAGCTTTCTTT,CAWGEGDFTEAFF
.,TRBJ2-1,15,TRBV19,.,TGTGCCAGTAGTACGGGGGGTAACAGGGGCAGCCAGCAGTTCTTC,CASSTGGNRGSQQFF
.,TRBJ2-2,14,TRBV4-1,.,TGCGCCAGCAGCCAACCACTTAGCACCGGGGAGCTGTTTTTT,CASSQPLSTGELFF
.,TRBJ1-1,13,TRBV20-1,.,TGCAGTGCTAACAGGGAGAGGTACACTGAAGCTTTCTTT,CSANRERYTEAFF
few,TRBJ1-5,13,TRBV12-3/TRBV12-4,.,TGTGCCAGCAGTCTCACCGGGGGCCAGCCCCAGCATTTT,CASSLTGGQPQHF